This entry is about one TCR beta chain. The target antigen is unknown. The data were obtained in a study of Tregs in tolerant kidney transplant recipients. Some clones are missing from TCRdb's copy, which holds only in-frame ones; the method was immunoSEQ multiplex PCR. This sample has under 45,000 clones; around 95% occur once, and the top ten carry about 0.36%. The CDR3 contains 15 residues. The J segment lost 4 bases and the V segment lost 4 bases, leaving 10 bases of the junction unmatched. CDR1 and CDR2 from the germline V gene are SGHAT and FQNNGV. The material sequenced was Tregs from blood cultured with allogeneic cells. The chain recombines TRBV11-2 with TRBJ2-7; 7 bases map to TRBD2. The clonotype was recovered from a human donor in good health. The CDR3 here is CASSSRSSGIYEQYF. CDR3 DNA: TGTGCCAGCAGCTCCCGGTCTAGCGGTATTTACGAGCAGTACTTC.